The T cell receptor (beta chain) under discussion was sequenced for a study of T cell responses to AZD1222 COVID-19 vaccine. Study outcomes and limitations: Every sample of the repertoires postdated the peak T cell response. Regions left unmutated in variants are reportedly the target of nearly half of spike-specific TCRs. Spike was spanned by vaccine-associated CD4 TCRs, which were dominant at 160-218 and 743-854.

Samples with a second dose at about 4 or about 12 weeks were pooled together. Only in-frame clones appear in the TCRdb table, and some are missing; sequencing was by immunoSEQ multiplex PCR. Of about 120,000 clones in the sample, just over 90% were seen once. Concerning this clone: Antigen unknown.

The TCR was taken from an adult who received the AZD1222 COVID-19 vaccine. Sample: peripheral blood, taken 28 days after the second AZD1222 dose.

The CDR3 nucleotides are TGTGCCAGCAGCTTTACAGGCCCTAATGAAAAACTGTTTTTT. It yields the protein CASSFTGPNEKLFF. The rearrangement uses TRBV6-6 and TRBJ1-4, with a possible D match to TRBD1 (5 bases). The germline CDR1 and CDR2 sequences are MNHNY and SVGAGI (reference sequence). The length of the CDR3 is 14 residues. The V end lost 6 bases, the J end lost 3 bases, and 11 bases lay between the germline ends.